These 14 T cell receptor beta chains came from one sample sequenced in a study of human T cells and chemical hapten exposure. The time point was: patch test 1, 2 weeks after DPC sensitization. Treatment specified: therapeutic diphenylcyclopropenone sensitization with weekly scalp DPC. The total RNA was obtained from whole blood that was not fractionated. Each CDR3 protein is one row after TCRdb ran MiXCR on the RACE reads. The sample yields more than 35,000 distinct CDR3 sequences, around 6.8% seen once. The sequencing here drew on whole blood, taken in connection with sensitization to the hapten diphenylcyclopropenone (DPC). The receptors shown here come from a woman in her twenties or thirties with alopecia areata. Some clones in this sample may be carry-over from other donors' samples.

This clonotype was seen many times. This sequence joins TRBV20-1 and TRBJ1-5; the match to TRBD1 covers 9 bases. CDR1 is DFQATT and CDR2 is SNEGSKA in the germline V gene (reference sequence). The length of the CDR3 is 14 residues. The V and J ends lost 7 bases and 3 bases, in that order; junction bases with no gene match: 7. CDR3 region: CSVVDRGDNQPQHF. Written as DNA, the CDR3 is TGCAGTGTCGTAGACAGGGGGGACAATCAGCCCCAGCATTTT.

In its sample, this clonotype was seen many times. The chain combines TRBV20-1 with TRBJ2-2; no definite D call. This CDR3 spans 12 amino acids. Germline loops: CDR1 DFQATT, CDR2 SNEGSKA (reference sequence). V gave up 5 bases and J gave up 4 bases, with 8 bases separating them. CDR3 protein: CSAQVTTGELFF. CDR3 DNA sequence: TGCAGTGCTCAAGTTACCACCGGGGAGCTGTTTTTT.

The table lists this clonotype with many counts. The rearrangement uses TRBV12-3 or TRBV12-4 and TRBJ1-6; D remains unclear. This CDR3 has 13 residues. The V end lost 3 bases, the J end lost 14 bases, and 14 bases lay between the germline ends. Here the CDR3 DNA reads TGTGCCAGCAGTTTGGGCAGCCAGAGGACCCTCCACTTT. Translating gives CASSLGSQRTLHF.

The table lists this clonotype with many counts. The chain joins TRBV5-1 to TRBJ2-2, with 7 bases lining up with TRBD1. Per the germline V gene, CDR1 is SGHRS and CDR2 is YFSETQ. Trimming removed 4 bases from V and 0 bases from J; junction bases left unmatched: 6. This CDR3 has 16 amino acids. The CDR3 DNA is TGCGCCAGCAGCCGGGACAGCTCAGCGAACACCGGGGAGCTGTTTTTT. Its protein is CASSRDSSANTGELFF.

This clonotype showed up just a few times. J is TRBJ1-4 and V is TRBV15; a possible D gene is TRBD1 (5 bases). Germline V gene data show CDR1 as LNHNV and CDR2 as YYDKDF (reference sequence). The CDR3 has 15 residues. V lost 5 bases to trimming and J lost 6 bases, with 16 bases between them. DNA of the CDR3: TGTGCCACCAGCGGCACGGGACGACGGGATGAAAAACTGTTTTTT. This gives the protein CATSGTGRRDEKLFF. Based on the CDR3 plus reference TRBV15 and TRBJ1-4, the full variable domain is DAMVIQNPRYQVTQFGKPVTLSCSQTLNHNVMYWYQQKSSQAPKLLFHYYDKDFNNEADTPDNFQSRRPNTSFCFLDIRSPGLGDTAMYLCATSGTGRRDEKLFFGSGTQLSVL.

The CDR3 spells CASSQGGAVHEQYF. CDR3 nucleotides: TGTGCCAGCAGCCAAGGGGGGGCGGTCCACGAGCAGTACTTC. This chain uses TRBV3-1 with TRBJ2-7; D tentatively reads TRBD1 or TRBD2 (6 bases each). The CDR3 extends over 14 amino acids. The germline gives CDR1 LGHDT, CDR2 YNNKEL (reference sequence). The ends were cut back, 1 base at V and 5 bases at J, with 12 bases in the middle.

The rearrangement uses TRBV6-1 and TRBJ2-7; TRBD2 matches at 7 bases. CDR1 and CDR2 from the germline V gene are MNHNS and SASEGT. V dropped 8 bases and J dropped 2; count of bases not matched to a gene: 6. This CDR3 has 13 residues. The CDR3 region is CASSVGGAYEQYF. As DNA, the CDR3 is TGTGCCAGCTCTGTTGGGGGGGCCTACGAGCAGTACTTC.

This clonotype came up a few times. The chain has TRBV11-2 and TRBJ2-4; no definite D call. V lost 5 bases, J lost 3 bases, and 11 bases lay in between. Germline-derived CDR1 and CDR2 are SGHAT and FQNNGV. The CDR3 is 14 amino acids. The CDR3 loop is CASSPWLGKNIQYF. As DNA, the CDR3 is TGTGCCAGCAGCCCGTGGCTTGGCAAAAACATTCAGTACTTC.

The sample holds many counts of this clonotype. This rearrangement joins TRBV12-3 or TRBV12-4 to TRBJ1-4; D not resolved. The V end lost 3 bases, the J end lost 6 bases, and 5 bases lay between the germline ends. The CDR3 is made up of 12 amino acids. CDR3 region: CASSFSHEKLFF. The CDR3 DNA reads TGTGCCAGCAGTTTTTCCCATGAAAAACTGTTTTTT.

This clonotype was recorded a few times. The chain is built from TRBV30 and TRBJ1-2, with a possible D match to TRBD1 (6 bases). Per germline, CDR1 GTSNPN and CDR2 SVGIG (reference sequence). The CDR3 spans 14 residues. The V end lost 5 bases, the J end lost 1 base, and 14 bases lay between the germline ends. The CDR3 is CAWGRGPLNYGYTF. In nucleotides, the CDR3 is TGTGCCTGGGGGCGGGGGCCCCTTAACTATGGCTACACCTTC.

The table lists this clonotype with many counts. This sequence joins TRBV6-5 and TRBJ1-1; 8 nucleotides agree with TRBD1. Germline loops: CDR1 MNHEY, CDR2 SVGAGI. Trimming cost V 6 bases and J 3 bases; bases outside gene matches: 9. The CDR3 has 15 amino acids. The CDR3 reads CASRRGQGPHTEAFF. The CDR3 nucleotides are TGTGCCAGCAGGCGAGGACAGGGCCCTCACACTGAAGCTTTCTTT.

This clonotype has just a few counts. The chain uses TRBV5-5 and TRBJ2-7, with D tentatively TRBD2 (6 bases). V was clipped by 5 bases and J by 3 bases, with 15 bases between them. The CDR3 has 14 amino acids. Germline assignment: CDR1 SGHKS and CDR2 YYEKEE (reference sequence). CDR3: CASSPGVGFYEQYF. The DNA of the CDR3 is TGTGCCAGCAGTCCGGGGGTAGGTTTCTACGAGCAGTACTTC.

This clonotype occurred many times. V gene TRBV6-5 combines with J gene TRBJ2-7; 7 bases are shared with TRBD1. The germline CDR1 and CDR2 sequences are MNHEY and SVGAGI. Unmatched junction bases numbered 14, after V lost 1 base and J lost 2 bases. The CDR3 runs to 18 residues. The CDR3 sequence is CASSYYPPTGNRAYEQYF. CDR3 DNA sequence: TGTGCCAGCAGTTACTACCCGCCGACAGGGAATCGGGCCTACGAGCAGTACTTC.

The chain is built from TRBV4-3 and TRBJ1-2, with a weak D call TRBD1 (5 bases). V shed 0 bases and J shed 6 bases, with 17 bases lying between them. Germline CDR1 reads LGHNA; CDR2 reads YSLEER. The CDR3 contains 16 residues. Written as DNA, the CDR3 is TGCGCCAGCAGCCAAGATACAGGAGGTCTAAAGAATGGCTACACCTTC. Translated, it gives CASSQDTGGLKNGYTF.